This entry lists 31 T cell receptor beta chains sequenced from one sample in a study of graft-versus-host responses after intestinal transplantation. TCRdb keeps only in-frame clones here, not all; method: immunoSEQ multiplex PCR. The sample gives roughly 23,000 clones, 90% of which show up once; roughly 2% is in the top ten. The sample here was PBMCs, taken roughly 41 days after intestinal transplant. These receptors were collected from a human patient who received an intestinal transplant, so some T cells may come from the graft donor.

This clone was picked up one time. The CDR3: CATSRGGLVSETQYF. The CDR3 bases are TGTGCCACCAGCAGAGGGGGTCTAGTGTCAGAGACCCAGTACTTC. This sequence joins TRBV15 and TRBJ2-5; no reliable D call. V lost 1 base and J 4 bases, leaving 13 bases between the germline ends. The CDR3 extends over 15 amino acids. Germline lookup yields CDR1 LNHNV and CDR2 YYDKDF (reference sequence).

The chain combines TRBV5-7 with TRBJ2-7; D unclear. TRBV5-7 is an ORF; its function is uncertain. This CDR3 is 15 amino acids long. The ends were cut back, 0 bases at V and 0 bases at J, with 10 bases in the middle. The CDR3 DNA sequence: TGTGCCAGCAGCTTGGGCCCCGTGGACTCCTACGAGCAGTACTTC. Residues: CASSLGPVDSYEQYF.

CDR3 sequence: CASTGVFDQPQHF. CDR3 bases: TGCGCCAGCACAGGGGTTTTCGATCAGCCCCAGCATTTT. This chain uses TRBV10-2 with TRBJ1-5, with D possibly matching TRBD1 (6 bases). There are 13 residues in the CDR3. Trimming left V 7 bases short and J 5 bases short, with 12 bases between. Germline V gives CDR1 WSHSY, CDR2 SAAADI.

The J gene is TRBJ2-7, the V gene TRBV18, with a weak D call TRBD2 (5 bases). V lost 2 bases to trimming and J lost 2 bases, with 13 bases between them. Germline V CDR1 and CDR2: KGHSH, LQKENI. The CDR3 has 15 amino acids. This CDR3 is CASSPARTHAYEQYF. In nucleotides, the CDR3 is TGTGCCAGCTCACCAGCGCGGACTCACGCCTACGAGCAGTACTTC.

This clone showed up just once. This sequence joins TRBV19 and TRBJ1-1; 11 bases are shared with TRBD1. The CDR3 covers 16 residues. Germline V gene sequence: CDR1 LNHDA, CDR2 SQIVND (reference sequence). The junction had 9 bases not matched to a gene; V was cut back by 5 bases and J by 4 bases. The chain's CDR3 is CASSADRGRVGTEAFF. The CDR3 DNA reads TGTGCCAGTAGTGCGGACAGGGGGCGGGTGGGCACTGAAGCTTTCTTT.

This clone was counted a few times. The rearrangement links TRBV10-1 to TRBJ1-5; no definite D call. Germline V gene data show CDR1 as WNHNN and CDR2 as SYGVQD (reference sequence). The V and J ends lost 0 bases and 0 bases respectively, with 9 bases between them. The CDR3 runs 16 residues. The CDR3 region is CASSESDLHSNQPQHF. The CDR3 DNA reads TGCGCCAGCAGTGAGTCGGACTTGCATAGCAATCAGCCCCAGCATTTT.

V and J are TRBV6-6 and TRBJ1-2; no clear D gene. The germline gives CDR1 MNHNY, CDR2 SVGAGI (reference sequence). With 0 bases removed from V and 3 bases from J, the gap between germline ends came to 8 bases. This CDR3 region has 14 residues. This CDR3 is CASSYSWVYYGYTF. The CDR3 DNA reads TGTGCCAGCAGTTACTCCTGGGTGTACTATGGCTACACCTTC.

V and J are TRBV7-9 and TRBJ1-1; 7 positions agree with TRBD1. This CDR3 region has 14 residues. Germline V gene data show CDR1 as SEHNR and CDR2 as FQNEAQ (reference sequence). J lost 6 bases, V lost 6 bases, and 10 bases had no gene match. This CDR3 is CASRAGRDSPEAFF. The CDR3 nucleotides read TGTGCCAGCAGGGCCGGGAGGGACAGCCCTGAAGCTTTCTTT.

V gene TRBV4-1 combines with J gene TRBJ2-5; possible D gene TRBD2, 5 bases. With 3 bases removed from V and 5 bases from J, the gap between germline ends came to 22 bases. The CDR3 totals 17 residues. CDR1 and CDR2 from the germline V gene are MGHRA and YSYEKL. The CDR3 sequence is CASSQMAPQSGWETQYF. Here the CDR3 DNA reads TGCGCCAGCAGCCAGATGGCCCCCCAGTCGGGGTGGGAGACCCAGTACTTC.

This rearrangement joins TRBV11-3 to TRBJ2-1; perhaps TRBD1 as D (6 bases). Trimming left V 5 bases short and J 6 bases short, with 14 bases between. Germline assignment: CDR1 SGHNT and CDR2 YENEEA. CDR3 length equals 14 residues. CDR3 DNA: TGTGCCAGCAGCCCCAGGGGAGAGCCCAATGAGCAGTTCTTC. Amino acids: CASSPRGEPNEQFF.

The chain joins TRBV4-2 to TRBJ2-7; D ambiguous. V was trimmed by 3 bases and J by 0 bases, leaving 18 bases between them. This CDR3 has 17 residues. Germline CDR1 reads LGHNA; CDR2 reads YNFKEQ. This CDR3 is CASSQGARRIFSYEQYF. In nucleotides, the CDR3 is TGTGCCAGCAGCCAGGGCGCAAGGAGAATCTTCTCCTACGAGCAGTACTTC.

This clone showed up just a few times. This sample includes further DNA sequences coding for the same CDR3. The chain links TRBV5-6 to TRBJ1-1; D gene unclear. Germline V gives CDR1 SGHDT, CDR2 YYEEEE. Trimming took 4 bases from V and 5 from J, leaving 9 bases between them. CDR3 length equals 12 residues. The CDR3 spells CASSLRGTEAFF. The CDR3 region has the DNA TGTGCCAGCAGCCTTCGGGGTACTGAAGCTTTCTTT. Full variable domain (missing parts from reference TRBV5-6 and TRBJ1-1): DAGVTQSPTHLIKTRGQQVTLRCSPKSGHDTVSWYQQALGQGPQFIFQYYEEEERQRGNFPDRFSGHQFPNYSSELNVNALLLGDSALYLCASSLRGTEAFFGQGTRLTVV.

A single count supports this clone. The chain combines TRBV5-1 with TRBJ2-5; TRBD2 matches 8 bases. The CDR3 contains 17 residues. Trimming at V came to 4 bases and at J to 3 bases, leaving 14 bases not matched to a gene. Germline V lookup: CDR1 SGHRS, CDR2 YFSETQ. CDR3 loop: CASSPPEEREREETQYF. In DNA form, the CDR3 reads TGCGCCAGCAGCCCCCCCGAGGAGCGGGAGCGTGAAGAGACCCAGTACTTC.

This clone was picked up one time. The chain employs TRBV27 and TRBJ1-5, with 8 positions matching TRBD1. The trim removed 2 bases at V and 3 bases at J, leaving 9 bases unmatched. Germline V gene sequence: CDR1 MNHEY, CDR2 SMNVEV (reference sequence). The CDR3 loop spans 17 amino acids. DNA for the CDR3: TGTGCCAGCAGTTTAATCGGAACAGGGGGACTCAATCAGCCCCAGCATTTT. Residues: CASSLIGTGGLNQPQHF.

Concerning this clone: At one end the junction does not follow the germline gene, possibly because of a read error. This rearrangement joins TRBV10-3 to TRBJ2-1; D possibly corresponds to TRBD2 (5 bases). The germline V gene encodes CDR1 ENHRY and CDR2 SYGVKD. The CDR3 is 15 residues long. The CDR3 spells CAISESGSAYNVQFF. The CDR3 DNA follows: TGTGCCATCAGTGAGAGTGGGAGTGCCTACAATGTGCAGTTCTTC.

The chain carries TRBV7-8 and TRBJ2-7, with 7 bases fitting TRBD1. J was trimmed by 3 bases and V by 1 base; bases with no gene match: 6. Germline V gene lookup returns CDR1 SGHVS and CDR2 FQNEAQ. The CDR3 extends over 15 amino acids. The CDR3 here is CASSLGQGIRYEQYF. The CDR3 DNA reads as TGTGCCAGCAGCTTAGGACAGGGAATACGCTACGAGCAGTACTTC.

V is TRBV5-4 and J is TRBJ2-7; 11 positions agree with TRBD2. J lost 4 bases, V lost 2 bases, and 14 bases had no gene match. Per the germline V gene, CDR1 is SGHNT and CDR2 is YYREEE (reference sequence). This CDR3 is built from 18 residues. As DNA, the CDR3 is TGTGCCAGCAGCTTCGCCGAAAGACTAGCGGGAAGACGGTACGAGCAGTACTTC. It yields the protein CASSFAERLAGRRYEQYF.

This clone was counted once. V and J are TRBV19 and TRBJ2-7, with D perhaps TRBD2 (6 bases). The V gene lost 5 bases and the J gene lost 6 bases, with 23 bases spanning the gap. Germline-derived CDR1 and CDR2 are LNHDA and SQIVND (reference sequence). This CDR3 has 16 residues. CDR3 sequence: CASSSRLGEAFVEQYF. The DNA for the CDR3 is TGTGCCAGTAGTTCTCGACTAGGGGAGGCCTTCGTCGAGCAGTACTTC. Looking up the rest from reference TRBV19 and TRBJ2-7 gives the full variable domain: DGGITQSPKYLFRKEGQNVTLSCEQNLNHDAMYWYRQDPGQGLRLIYYSQIVNDFQKGDIAEGYSVSREKKESFPLTVTSAQKNPTAFYLCASSSRLGEAFVEQYFGPGTRLTVT.

The chain recombines TRBV5-1 with TRBJ2-1; 12 bases are a match to TRBD2. This CDR3 has 16 residues. CDR1 SGHRS and CDR2 YFSETQ come from the germline V gene. V was pared by 6 bases and J by 9 bases, with 13 bases of the junction left unmatched. CDR3 amino acids: CASTKPGLAGFREQFF. The CDR3 nucleotides read TGCGCCAGCACTAAACCAGGACTAGCGGGATTCCGTGAGCAGTTCTTC.

Regarding this clone: Its ends do not fully match the called genes, so a read error is possible. The same CDR3 arises from other DNA sequences in this sample as well. This chain links TRBV6-5 with TRBJ2-2; D is ambiguous. CDR3 size: 13 residues. Germline V lookup: CDR1 MNHEY, CDR2 SVGAGI. The CDR3 protein is CASSYSNTGELFF. Written as DNA, the CDR3 is TGTGCTAGCAGTTACTCTAACACCGGGGAGCTGTTTTTT.

This chain links TRBV9 with TRBJ2-7, with 12 bases identical to TRBD2. This CDR3 is built from 14 residues. The germline V gene has CDR1 SGDLS and CDR2 YYNGEE. Unmatched junction bases numbered 3, after V lost 4 bases and J lost 4 bases. CDR3 bases: TGTGCCAGCAGCCAGACTAGCGGGAGTTACGAGCAGTACTTC. It yields the protein CASSQTSGSYEQYF.

V and J are TRBV19 and TRBJ2-5; D is unresolved. V dropped 3 bases and J dropped 5 bases, with 7 bases sitting between them. CDR1 is LNHDA and CDR2 is SQIVND in the germline V gene (reference sequence). This CDR3 is built from 12 residues. In nucleotides, the CDR3 is TGTGCCAGTAGTATTGTTCCGGAGACCCAGTACTTC. Translating it yields CASSIVPETQYF.

The chain carries TRBV4-3 and TRBJ2-3; unclear D gene. V was trimmed by 0 bases and J by 0 bases, leaving 10 bases between them. The V gene's germline CDR1 is LGHNA and CDR2 YSLEER. The CDR3 totals 16 residues. CDR3 sequence (DNA): TGCGCCAGCAGCCAAGATGGCAGCGAGAGCACAGATACGCAGTATTTT. Translation gives CASSQDGSESTDTQYF.

This CDR3 reads CASSFSYEQYF. The CDR3 bases are TGTGCCAGCAGTTTTTCCTACGAGCAGTACTTC. J is TRBJ2-7 and V is TRBV28; D is uncertain. This CDR3 has 11 amino acids. Germline CDR1 MDHEN, CDR2 SYDVKM. Trimming stripped 3 bases from V and 1 base from J, with 1 base between.

The chain joins TRBV9 to TRBJ1-2, with 8 bases lining up with TRBD1. Losses at the gene ends were 0 bases for V and 5 bases for J; bases not matched to a gene: 12. There are 17 residues in the CDR3. CDR1 is SGDLS, CDR2 YYNGEE, per germline. The DNA of the CDR3 is TGTGCCAGCAGCGTAGTAGGACAGGGTCCCCTCCGGTATGGCTACACCTTC. Translation gives CASSVVGQGPLRYGYTF.

V usage is TRBV4-3 and J usage is TRBJ2-2; D gene uncertain. Deletions cut 0 bases from V and 4 bases from J, with 15 bases between. This CDR3 has 17 residues. The germline gives CDR1 LGHNA, CDR2 YSLEER. This CDR3 reads CASSQERPFISTGELFF. The DNA for the CDR3 is TGCGCCAGCAGCCAAGAGAGGCCCTTTATATCCACCGGGGAGCTGTTTTTT.

The V and J genes are TRBV7-9 and TRBJ1-1; D is ambiguous. The CDR3 is 13 residues long. V lost 1 base and J lost 7, with 10 bases in between. Germline V gene sequence: CDR1 SEHNR, CDR2 FQNEAQ (reference sequence). The CDR3 protein is CASSLGGAYEAFF. The CDR3 region has the DNA TGTGCCAGCAGCTTAGGGGGAGCTTATGAAGCTTTCTTT.

This chain uses TRBV7-9 with TRBJ1-5, with D perhaps matching TRBD1 (5 bases). V was trimmed by 3 bases and J by 4 bases, leaving 10 bases between them. The CDR3 is made up of 14 amino acids. Germline V gene sequence: CDR1 SEHNR, CDR2 FQNEAQ (reference sequence). The CDR3 sequence is CASSLGQNNQPQHF. DNA for the CDR3: TGTGCCAGCAGCTTGGGGCAGAATAATCAGCCCCAGCATTTT.

This chain joins TRBV27 and TRBJ2-7; possible D gene TRBD2, 5 bases. The CDR3 extends over 16 amino acids. Looked up from germline, CDR1 is MNHEY and CDR2 is SMNVEV (reference sequence). V shed 3 bases and J shed 0 bases, with 15 bases lying between them. CDR3 amino acids: CASSFRGFLASYEQYF. The CDR3 DNA is TGTGCCAGCAGTTTCCGAGGGTTCTTAGCCTCCTACGAGCAGTACTTC.

The chain links TRBV4-3 to TRBJ1-6; tentative D call: TRBD1 (6 bases). Looked up from germline, CDR1 is LGHNA and CDR2 is YSLEER. The CDR3 is 14 residues long. The germline V and J ends were trimmed by 0 bases and 9 bases, with 9 bases remaining between them. CDR3 DNA: TGCGCCAGCAGCCAAGATACAGGGCTTTCACCCCTCCACTTT. It is translated as CASSQDTGLSPLHF.

This sequence joins TRBV9 and TRBJ2-5, with D unclear. V was clipped by 3 bases and J by 1 base, with 7 bases between them. This CDR3 region has 13 residues. Germline V gives CDR1 SGDLS, CDR2 YYNGEE. The CDR3 DNA reads as TGTGCCAGCAGCGAAGGTTTCCAAGAGACCCAGTACTTC. Translating gives CASSEGFQETQYF.